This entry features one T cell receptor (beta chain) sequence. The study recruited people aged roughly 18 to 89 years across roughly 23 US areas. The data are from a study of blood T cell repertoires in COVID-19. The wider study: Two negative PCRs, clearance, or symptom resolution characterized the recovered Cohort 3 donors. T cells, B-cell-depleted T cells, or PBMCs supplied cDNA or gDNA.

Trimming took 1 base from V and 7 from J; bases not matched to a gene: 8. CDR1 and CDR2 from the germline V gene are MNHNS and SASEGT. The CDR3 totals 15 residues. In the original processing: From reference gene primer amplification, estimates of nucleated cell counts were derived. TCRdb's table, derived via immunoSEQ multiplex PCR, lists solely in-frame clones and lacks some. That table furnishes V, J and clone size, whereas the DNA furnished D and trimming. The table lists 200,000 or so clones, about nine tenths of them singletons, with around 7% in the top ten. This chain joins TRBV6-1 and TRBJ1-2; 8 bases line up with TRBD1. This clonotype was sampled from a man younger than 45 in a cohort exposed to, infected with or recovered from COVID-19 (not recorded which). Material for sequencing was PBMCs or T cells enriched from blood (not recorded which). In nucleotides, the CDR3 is TGTGCCAGCAGTGAAGTTGGGACAGGTTGGGGTGGCTACACCTTC. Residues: CASSEVGTGWGGYTF.